The TCR beta chain described here comes from a study of T cell responses to AZD1222 COVID-19 vaccine. In the study overall: Whether given at about 4 or about 12 weeks, second doses were pooled.

The data were produced by immunoSEQ multiplex PCR, yet TCRdb's version contains in-frame clones alone and is incomplete. Of 100,000 to 150,000 clones listed, roughly nine tenths are singletons. This clone came up once. Its cognate antigen is unknown. Notes on the study in general: Recipients of AZD1222 seropositive at baseline numbered only 6 or 7. Targeting of unmutated variant regions was reportedly seen in nearly half of spike-specific TCRs.

This CDR3 spans 15 amino acids. Trimming cost V 5 bases and J 4 bases, with 18 bases left between them. CDR1 and CDR2 (germline): MNHEY, SVGAGI. The chain uses TRBV6-5 and TRBJ2-7, with a tentative D call TRBD2 (5 bases). This receptor was taken from an adult in good health. Sequencing used peripheral blood, obtained on day 0 of AZD1222 vaccination. The CDR3 DNA reads as TGTGCCAGCAGTCTCTCTCTGGCGGGCACATACGAGCAGTACTTC. Amino acid sequence: CASSLSLAGTYEQYF.